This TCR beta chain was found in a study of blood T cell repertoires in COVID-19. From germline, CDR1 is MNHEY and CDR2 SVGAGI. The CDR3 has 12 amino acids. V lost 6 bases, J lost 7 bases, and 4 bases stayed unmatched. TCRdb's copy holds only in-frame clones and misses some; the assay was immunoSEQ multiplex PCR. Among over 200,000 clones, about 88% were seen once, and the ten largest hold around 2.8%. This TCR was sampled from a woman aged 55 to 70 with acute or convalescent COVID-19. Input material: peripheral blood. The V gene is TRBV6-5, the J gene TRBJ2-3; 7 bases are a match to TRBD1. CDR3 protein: CASRTGDNTQYF. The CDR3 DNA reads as TGTGCCAGCAGAACAGGGGATAATACGCAGTATTTT.